Each of the 18 T cell receptor beta chains below was sequenced from the same sample in a study of blood T cell repertoires in COVID-19 (TCRdb year 2020). Libraries were built with the immunoSEQ multiplex PCR assay. TCRdb mirrors the immuneACCESS table, restricted to in-frame sequences. Some clones are absent from its copies; in checked studies, under half trace to an unresolved V gene, and the reason for the others is unknown. For this sample there are approximately 180,000 clones; approximately 86% appear just once. Roughly 9.8% of the sample rests with the top ten. The sequencing sample was made of peripheral blood. These receptors were taken from a woman aged 80 or over with acute or convalescent COVID-19.

V usage is TRBV5-1 and J usage is TRBJ2-2; a weak D match, TRBD1 (6 bases). The germline CDR1 and CDR2 sequences are SGHRS and YFSETQ. The CDR3 runs to 14 residues. Trimming stripped 5 bases from V and 3 bases from J, with 11 bases between. The CDR3 protein is CASSNRVDTGELFF. As DNA, the CDR3 is TGCGCCAGCAGTAACAGGGTCGACACCGGGGAGCTGTTTTTT.

V and J are TRBV9 and TRBJ2-2; the D gene is possibly TRBD1 (6 bases). CDR1 and CDR2 (germline): SGDLS, YYNGEE. The CDR3 sequence is 19 residues long. The germline V and J ends were trimmed by 6 bases and 2 bases, with 26 bases remaining between them. DNA of the CDR3: TGTGCCAGCACTACCTCGGGACACCTACTCCCCCTAAACACCGGGGAGCTGTTTTTT. Its translation: CASTTSGHLLPLNTGELFF.

The chain combines TRBV6-1 with TRBJ2-3, with 11 nucleotides matching TRBD2. The CDR3 extends over 16 amino acids. Germline CDR1 MNHNS, CDR2 SASEGT. V was clipped by 3 bases and J by 9 bases; unmatched bases: 11. Here the CDR3 DNA reads TGTGCCAGCAGTGACCCTAGCGGGGGGACTAGGGCGACGCAGTATTTT. Amino acid sequence: CASSDPSGGTRATQYF.

V is TRBV5-1 and J is TRBJ2-7; 13 positions agree with TRBD2. In germline, CDR1 is SGHRS, CDR2 YFSETQ. The CDR3 loop spans 16 amino acids. The V and J ends lost 3 bases and 7 bases, in that order; junction bases with no gene match: 10. The CDR3: CASSSGTSGTLGEQYF. In nucleotides, the CDR3 is TGCGCCAGCAGCTCCGGGACTAGCGGGACCTTGGGGGAGCAGTACTTC.

The chain is built from TRBV6-1 and TRBJ2-1; a possible D gene is TRBD1 (5 bases). V was clipped by 3 bases and J by 2 bases, with 14 bases between them. There are 16 residues in the CDR3. Germline V gives CDR1 MNHNS, CDR2 SASEGT. The CDR3 loop reads CASSEQGAIAYNEQFF. Written as DNA, the CDR3 is TGTGCCAGCAGTGAGCAAGGGGCGATCGCCTACAATGAGCAGTTCTTC.

This clone occurred a few times. The V gene is TRBV19, the J gene TRBJ2-7; TRBD1 agrees at 9 bases. V was pared by 2 bases and J by 2 bases, with 10 bases of the junction left unmatched. This CDR3 is built from 17 residues. Germline values: CDR1 LNHDA, CDR2 SQIVND (reference sequence). The CDR3 DNA sequence: TGTGCCAGTAGTATAAGCAGCCCGGGACAGGGAACCTACGAGCAGTACTTC. Encoded protein: CASSISSPGQGTYEQYF.

The chain recombines TRBV27 with TRBJ1-1; D is unresolved. Germline loops: CDR1 MNHEY, CDR2 SMNVEV (reference sequence). Trimming took 5 bases from V and 13 from J, leaving 20 bases between them. The CDR3 length is 13 residues. CDR3 sequence (DNA): TGTGCCAGCAGTCTCATTGGGCCTTCCTGGGTTTTCTTT. Protein product: CASSLIGPSWVFF.

This chain uses TRBV6-1 with TRBJ1-1, with D uncertain. CDR1 is MNHNS, CDR2 SASEGT, per germline. The CDR3 covers 14 residues. V was trimmed by 1 base and J by 5 bases, leaving 11 bases between them. The CDR3 sequence: CASSEVARETEAFF. The CDR3 DNA reads TGTGCCAGCAGTGAAGTCGCAAGGGAGACTGAAGCTTTCTTT.

Ten or more counts support this clone. The same CDR3 also results from other DNA sequences found in this sample. The rearrangement joins TRBV7-3 to TRBJ1-1; 11 positions agree with TRBD1. Germline CDR1 SGHTA, CDR2 FQGTGA. The length of the CDR3 is 14 residues. The junction had 3 bases not matched to a gene; V was cut back by 4 bases and J by 5 bases. CDR3 nucleotides: TGTGCCAGCAGCTCCGGGACAGGGGGTACTGAAGCTTTCTTT. This sequence encodes CASSSGTGGTEAFF.

The rearrangement uses TRBV30 and TRBJ1-1; 7 bases agree with TRBD1. The germline V gene has CDR1 GTSNPN and CDR2 SVGIG (reference sequence). This CDR3 has 13 residues. Losses at the gene ends were 4 bases for V and 4 bases for J; bases not matched to a gene: 6. CDR3 sequence: CAWNHRGPTEAFF. DNA for the CDR3: TGTGCCTGGAACCACAGGGGTCCCACTGAAGCTTTCTTT. Supplemented by reference TRBV30 and TRBJ1-1, the full variable domain reads SQTIHQWPATLVQPVGSPLSLECTVEGTSNPNLYWYRQAAGRGLQLLFYSVGIGQISSEVPQNLSASRPQDRQFILSSKKLLLSDSGFYLCAWNHRGPTEAFFGQGTRLTVV.

The CDR3 coding sequence is TGTGCCAGCAGCCGCGCGCCCAGGGGGAACACTGAAGCTTTCTTT. Amino acids: CASSRAPRGNTEAFF. This chain uses TRBV7-2 with TRBJ1-1, with D tentatively TRBD1 (6 bases). Trimming removed 5 bases at V and 1 base at J, with 14 bases between. CDR1 SGHTA and CDR2 FQGNSA come from the germline V gene. The CDR3 is 15 amino acids.

The V call is TRBV25-1, the J call TRBJ1-1; TRBD1 agrees at 9 bases. CDR1 is MGHDK, CDR2 SYGVNS, per germline. The CDR3 is 13 residues long. The DNA of the CDR3 is TGTGGCACCCGGGACAGGGTGAACACTGAAGCTTTCTTT. Its translation: CGTRDRVNTEAFF.

The rearrangement uses TRBV9 and TRBJ2-1, with no clear D. Germline CDR1 and CDR2: SGDLS and YYNGEE. The germline V and J ends were trimmed by 4 bases and 6 bases, with 17 bases remaining between them. The CDR3 is 15 residues long. CDR3 coding DNA: TGTGCCAGCAGCCCTTTGGAACTAACTCCCAATGAGCAGTTCTTC. It codes for CASSPLELTPNEQFF.

Note on this clone: The same CDR3 arises from other DNA sequences in this sample as well. The chain carries TRBV7-9 and TRBJ1-1, with a possible D match to TRBD1 (5 bases). V lost 2 bases and J lost 1, with 5 bases in between. The germline CDR1 and CDR2 sequences are SEHNR and FQNEAQ (reference sequence). CDR3 length equals 13 residues. The DNA of the CDR3 is TGTGCCAGCAGCTTAAGGGGGAACACTGAAGCTTTCTTT. Protein: CASSLRGNTEAFF.

The genes are TRBV24-1 and TRBJ2-7, with 8 nucleotides matching TRBD2. Trimming removed 2 bases from V and 6 bases from J; junction bases left unmatched: 2. The CDR3 covers 13 residues. CDR1 and CDR2 (germline): KGHDR, SFDVKD. The CDR3 nucleotides are TGTGCCACCAGTGATTATGCGGGGGGCGAGCAGTACTTC. This gives the protein CATSDYAGGEQYF.

This clone occurred a few times. CDR3 region: CASTTSLGSYTF. In DNA form, the CDR3 reads TGTGCCAGCACCACATCGCTCGGGTCCTACACCTTC. V and J are TRBV6-5 and TRBJ1-2; D is unresolved. Germline-derived CDR1 and CDR2 are MNHEY and SVGAGI. Deletions cut 7 bases from V and 10 bases from J, with 16 bases between. The length of the CDR3 is 12 residues.

The genes are TRBV5-1 and TRBJ1-5, with 8 bases aligning to TRBD1. This CDR3 comprises 14 residues. Germline-derived CDR1 and CDR2 are SGHRS and YFSETQ. V shed 4 bases, J shed 4 bases, and the junction held 4 bases outside the gene matches. The CDR3 sequence: CASSPGQENQPQHF. The DNA of the CDR3 is TGCGCCAGCAGCCCGGGACAGGAAAATCAGCCCCAGCATTTT.

This clone was detected only a few times. The chain recombines TRBV7-3 with TRBJ2-1; the match to TRBD2 covers 8 bases. Germline values: CDR1 SGHTA, CDR2 FQGTGA. Unmatched junction bases numbered 15, after V lost 3 bases and J lost 14 bases. This CDR3 contains 15 residues. In DNA, the CDR3 is TGTGCCAGCAGCTTCACCGGGACTAGTGCCCAGAGGAAGTTCTTC. This codes for CASSFTGTSAQRKFF.